The clone carrying this T cell receptor beta chain was recorded only once. Antigen: not known. The length of the CDR3 is 14 residues. Trimming removed 6 bases at V and 4 bases at J, with 12 bases between. CDR1 and CDR2 (germline): WSHSY, SAAADI. Some clones are missing from TCRdb's copy, which holds only in-frame ones; the method was immunoSEQ multiplex PCR. The repertoire holds some 100,000 clones, with 65% to 90% as singletons. The sample's time point: blood 4 weeks post-SBRT, at nephrectomy. This sample's treatment: 15 Gy SBRT to primary tumor, nephrectomy 4 weeks later. Nephrectomy followed 15 Gy stereotactic body radiation by 4 weeks. Blood was sampled at baseline, 2 weeks and 4 weeks after SBRT. This record belongs to a study of radiation and T cells in renal cell carcinoma. Study-wide results and caveats: No pretreatment tumor biopsies were available for baseline clonotypes. In blood, top tumor clones expanded by 2 weeks, shrinking by 4.

The V and J genes are TRBV10-2 and TRBJ2-2, with D perhaps matching TRBD2 (6 bases). Sequenced material: blood, taken from a patient whose treatment included radiotherapy and nephrectomy. The origin of this receptor is a man between 60 and 75 years old with renal cell carcinoma. The CDR3 region has the DNA TGCGCCAGCAGGGGGACTGGAGCCACCGGGGAGCTGTTTTTT. Amino acids: CASRGTGATGELFF.